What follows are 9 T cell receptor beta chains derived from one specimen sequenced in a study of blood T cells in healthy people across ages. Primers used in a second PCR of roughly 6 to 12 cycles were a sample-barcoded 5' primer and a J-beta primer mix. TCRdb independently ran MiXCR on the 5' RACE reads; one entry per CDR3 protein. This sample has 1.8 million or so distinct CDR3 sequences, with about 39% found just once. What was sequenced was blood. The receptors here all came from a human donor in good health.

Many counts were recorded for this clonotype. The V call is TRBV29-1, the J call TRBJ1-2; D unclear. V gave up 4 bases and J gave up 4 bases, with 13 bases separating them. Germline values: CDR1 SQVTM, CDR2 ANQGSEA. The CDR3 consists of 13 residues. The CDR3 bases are TGCAGCGTTGTAGGCAGGCCAGGCTATGGCTACACCTTC. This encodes CSVVGRPGYGYTF. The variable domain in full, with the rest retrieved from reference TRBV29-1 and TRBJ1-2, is SAVISQKPSRDICQRGTSLTIQCQVDSQVTMMFWYRQQPGQSLTLIATANQGSEATYESGFVIDKFPISRPNLTFSTLTVSNMSPEDSSIYLCSVVGRPGYGYTFGSGTRLTVV.

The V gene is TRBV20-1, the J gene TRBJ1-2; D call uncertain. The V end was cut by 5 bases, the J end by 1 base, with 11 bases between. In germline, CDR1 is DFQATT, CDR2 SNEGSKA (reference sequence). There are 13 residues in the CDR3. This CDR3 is CSAVRILNYGYTF. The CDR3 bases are TGCAGTGCTGTACGGATCCTTAACTATGGCTACACCTTC.

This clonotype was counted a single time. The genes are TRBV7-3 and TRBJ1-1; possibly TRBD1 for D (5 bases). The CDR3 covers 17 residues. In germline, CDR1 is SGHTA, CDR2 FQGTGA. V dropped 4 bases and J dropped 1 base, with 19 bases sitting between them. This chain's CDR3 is CASSSKGWDGGNTEAFF. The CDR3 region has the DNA TGTGCCAGCAGCTCGAAAGGCTGGGACGGCGGGAACACTGAAGCTTTCTTT.

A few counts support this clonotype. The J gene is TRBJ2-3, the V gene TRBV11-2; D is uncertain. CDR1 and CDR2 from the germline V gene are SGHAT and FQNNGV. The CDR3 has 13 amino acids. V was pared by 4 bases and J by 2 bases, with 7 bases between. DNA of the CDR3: TGTGCCAGCAGCTCAGAGATCACAGATACGCAGTATTTT. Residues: CASSSEITDTQYF.

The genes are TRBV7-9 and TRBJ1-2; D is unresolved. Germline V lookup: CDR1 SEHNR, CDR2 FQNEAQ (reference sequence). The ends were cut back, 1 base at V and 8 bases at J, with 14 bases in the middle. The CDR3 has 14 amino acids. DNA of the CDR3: TGTGCCAGCAGCTTAGTGGCGGAGCATCCGGGCTACACCTTC. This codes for CASSLVAEHPGYTF.

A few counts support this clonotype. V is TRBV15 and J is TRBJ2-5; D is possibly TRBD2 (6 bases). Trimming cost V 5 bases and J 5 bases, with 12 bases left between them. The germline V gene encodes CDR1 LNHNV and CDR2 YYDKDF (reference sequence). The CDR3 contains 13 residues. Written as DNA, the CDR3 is TGTGCCACCAGCGGAGGGAAGTGGGAGACCCAGTACTTC. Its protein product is CATSGGKWETQYF.

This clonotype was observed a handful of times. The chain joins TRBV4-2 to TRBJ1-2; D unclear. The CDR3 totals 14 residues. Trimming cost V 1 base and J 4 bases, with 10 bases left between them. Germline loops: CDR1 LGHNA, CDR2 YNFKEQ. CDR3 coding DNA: TGTGCCAGCAGCCAAGGTCGCGGCAGCTATGGCTACACCTTC. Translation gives CASSQGRGSYGYTF.

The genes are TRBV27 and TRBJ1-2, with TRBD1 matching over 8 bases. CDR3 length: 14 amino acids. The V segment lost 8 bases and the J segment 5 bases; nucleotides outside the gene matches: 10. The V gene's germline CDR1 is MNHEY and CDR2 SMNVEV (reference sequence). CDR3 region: CASAKQGGGYGYTF. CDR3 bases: TGTGCCAGCGCCAAACAGGGGGGGGGATATGGCTACACCTTC.

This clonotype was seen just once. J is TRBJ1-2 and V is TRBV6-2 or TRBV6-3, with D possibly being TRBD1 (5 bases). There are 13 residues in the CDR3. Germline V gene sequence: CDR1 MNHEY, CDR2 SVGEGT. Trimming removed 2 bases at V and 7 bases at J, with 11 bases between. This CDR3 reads CASSYTGAAGYTF. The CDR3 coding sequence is TGTGCCAGCAGTTACACAGGCGCGGCTGGCTACACCTTC.